This is a list of T cell receptor beta chains from one sample in a study of cytotoxic CD8 clonotypes in ibrutinib-treated CLL. Profiled with immunoSEQ multiplex PCR; TCRdb holds only in-frame clones, not every one. Here the sample spans roughly 49,000 clones, approximately 82% being singletons. The sample here was PBMCs, taken after 24 months of ibrutinib treatment. Receptors originate from a human donor with chronic lymphocytic leukemia. Both conserved end residues are part of each CDR3. The D gene is left open where the match is weak. Some rows mark clone size as missing; the rest say once, few, many or name a class of expanded clone.

D gene,CDR3 length,V gene,J gene,clone size,CDR3 DNA,CDR3 protein
-,14,TRBV6-5,TRBJ2-6,once,TGTGCCAGCATGTCTTATGCTGGGGCCAACGTCCTGACTTTC,CASMSYAGANVLTF
-,12,TRBV4-2,TRBJ1-2,-,TGTGCCAGCAGCCAAGAAAGGTATGGCTACACCTTC,CASSQERYGYTF
-,12,TRBV6-5,TRBJ1-2,-,TGTGCCAGCAGCCGAGACGACTATGGCTACACCTTC,CASSRDDYGYTF
-,13,TRBV11-2,TRBJ2-7,-,TGTGCCAGCAGCAACGGACGGTCCTACGAGCAGTACTTC,CASSNGRSYEQYF
-,15,TRBV6-5,TRBJ2-1,few,TGTGCCAGCAGTCCTTTGGGGGCGGGCCACAATGAGCAGTTCTTC,CASSPLGAGHNEQFF
-,13,TRBV25-1,TRBJ1-1,-,TGTGCCAGCAGTGAAGAGGGATCGACTGAAGCTTTCTTT,CASSEEGSTEAFF
TRBD1,16,TRBV27,TRBJ2-3,-,TGTGCCAGCAGTTTTTACAGGGGGCGGAGCACAGATACGCAGTATTTT,CASSFYRGRSTDTQYF
-,15,TRBV19,TRBJ2-1,-,TGTGCCAGTAGTATAAGCCAGCGACTATACAATGAGCAGTTCTTC,CASSISQRLYNEQFF
TRBD2,18,TRBV19,TRBJ2-1,-,TGTGCCAGTAGTATTTGGAAAGGCCTAGCGGGGGTATACAATGAGCAGTTCTTC,CASSIWKGLAGVYNEQFF
TRBD1,15,TRBV6-5,TRBJ1-4,-,TGTGCCAGCAGTTACTCGACAGGGAGGGGTGAAAAACTGTTTTTT,CASSYSTGRGEKLFF
-,16,TRBV4-1,TRBJ1-5,-,TGCGCCAGCAGCCAAGCTGGGGGGGAAGGGGGTGGGCCCCAGCATTTT,CASSQAGGEGGGPQHF
-,13,TRBV7-2,TRBJ2-1,-,TGTGCCAGCAGCTGGATCATAGGGAATGAGCAGTTCTTC,CASSWIIGNEQFF
-,11,TRBV2,TRBJ2-7,-,TGTGCCAGCAGTCAAGACAGGGAGCAGTACTTC,CASSQDREQYF
TRBD1,14,TRBV6-6,TRBJ1-2,-,TGTGCCAGCAGTTACGGCGACAGGGGGGCTGGCTACACCTTC,CASSYGDRGAGYTF
-,15,TRBV11-2,TRBJ2-3,-,TGTGCCAGCAGCTTTAACACAGGGCTCACAGATACGCAGTATTTT,CASSFNTGLTDTQYF
-,15,TRBV9,TRBJ2-2,-,TGTGCCAGCAGCCCCGGGACGATAAACACCGGGGAGCTGTTTTTT,CASSPGTINTGELFF
TRBD1,15,TRBV28,TRBJ1-5,-,TGTGCCAGCAAGACAGGGAAGTGGGGCAATCAGCCCCAGCATTTT,CASKTGKWGNQPQHF
TRBD1,13,TRBV28,TRBJ1-1,-,TGTGCCAGCAGTACCGGACAGGGAGGGCAAGCTTTCTTT,CASSTGQGGQAFF
-,13,TRBV10-2,TRBJ1-1,once,TGCGCCAGCTTCTCCGGGATACACACTGAAGCTTTCTTT,CASFSGIHTEAFF
TRBD1,14,TRBV10-3,TRBJ1-2,-,TGTGCCATCAGTGAAGCAGGGGGCACCTATGGCTACACCTTC,CAISEAGGTYGYTF
-,17,TRBV2,TRBJ1-4,-,TGTGCCAGCAGGAACGCGGGAAGGGGGTCAACTAATGAAAAACTGTTTTTT,CASRNAGRGSTNEKLFF
TRBD2,13,TRBV19,TRBJ2-1,-,TGTGCCAGTTCTGGACTAGACCACAATGAGCAGTTCTTC,CASSGLDHNEQFF
-,14,TRBV15,TRBJ2-2,-,TGTGCCACCAGCAGAGCTGGGGACACCGGGGAGCTGTTTTTT,CATSRAGDTGELFF
-,15,TRBV9,TRBJ2-2,-,TGTGCCAGCAGCGTAGGGGGCGCAAGCACCGGGGAGCTGTTTTTT,CASSVGGASTGELFF
TRBD1,15,TRBV28,TRBJ1-5,-,TGTGCCAGCAGATTCTCCGGGACAGGGACTCAGCCCCAGCATTTT,CASRFSGTGTQPQHF
TRBD1,14,TRBV5-1,TRBJ1-2,-,TGCGCCAGCAGCTTGGGACAGGGGAACTATGGCTACACCTTC,CASSLGQGNYGYTF
-,13,TRBV14,TRBJ2-5,-,TGTGCCAGCAGCCGGGGAACCCAAGAGACCCAGTACTTC,CASSRGTQETQYF
-,14,TRBV18,TRBJ1-3,-,TGTGCCAGCTCACCAGGCGACTCTGGAAACACCATATATTTT,CASSPGDSGNTIYF
-,15,TRBV10-3,TRBJ2-7,-,TGTGCCATCAGTGCCGCAGGGGGGGCCTCCTACGAGCAGTACTTC,CAISAAGGASYEQYF
-,14,TRBV19,TRBJ2-5,-,TGTGCCAGTAGTGCACGGGACACCCAAGAGACCCAGTACTTC,CASSARDTQETQYF
-,14,TRBV30,TRBJ1-5,-,TGTGCCTGGGGGGATTCCGGGACACACCAGCCCCAGCATTTT,CAWGDSGTHQPQHF
TRBD1,15,TRBV19,TRBJ2-7,-,TGTGCCAGTAGTTCCCCGGGACAGAGCTCCTACGAGCAGTACTTC,CASSSPGQSSYEQYF
TRBD1,19,TRBV7-2,TRBJ1-1,-,TGTGCCAGCAGCCTCCGGACAGGGGGCCGAATTAGTCTGAACACTGAAGCTTTCTTT,CASSLRTGGRISLNTEAFF
-,15,TRBV5-6,TRBJ2-7,-,TGTGCCAGCAGCTTGGCCTGGGGGGACAGTTACGAGCAGTACTTC,CASSLAWGDSYEQYF
-,12,TRBV14,TRBJ2-7,-,TGTGCCAGCAGCCAATCGGGACGGAGGCCCCTCTTC,CASSQSGRRPLF
-,17,TRBV7-6,TRBJ2-2,-,TGTGCCAGCAGCATTCTCCCGACTACCGCGAACACCGGGGAGCTGTTTTTT,CASSILPTTANTGELFF
-,15,TRBV27,TRBJ2-3,-,TGTGCCAGCAGTTTAACGGCTAGGTACACCGATACGCAGTATTTT,CASSLTARYTDTQYF
-,14,TRBV9,TRBJ1-1,-,TGTGCCAGCAGCGCCCACGCCGAGAACACTGAAGCTTTCTTT,CASSAHAENTEAFF
TRBD2,15,TRBV7-2,TRBJ2-1,medium-sized,TGTGCCAGCAACACCCCAGGGAGGGCCTATGGGGGGCAGTTCTTC,CASNTPGRAYGGQFF
-,17,TRBV19,TRBJ1-1,-,TGTGCCAGTAGCCTCAGGTTGGACGCCTCGACGGGCACTGAAGCTTTCTTT,CASSLRLDASTGTEAFF
-,16,TRBV7-8,TRBJ1-2,-,TGTGCCAGCGCAGAGGGCAGGGGCAATTTTGACTATGGCTACACCTTC,CASAEGRGNFDYGYTF
-,15,TRBV2,TRBJ1-1,few,TGTGCCAGCAAATCGGACGGCCTCGGGAACACTGAAGCTTTCTTT,CASKSDGLGNTEAFF
TRBD1,14,TRBV2,TRBJ1-1,-,TGTGCCAGCACCCGGGGACAGAGGAACACTGAAGCTTTCTTT,CASTRGQRNTEAFF
-,10,TRBV19,TRBJ2-2,-,TGTGCCAGTGGGGCCCTGGGGCTGTTTTTT,CASGALGLFF
TRBD1,17,TRBV7-2,TRBJ2-4,-,TGTGCCAGCAGCTCGCGGACAGGGATCGAAGCCAAAAACATTCAGTACTTC,CASSSRTGIEAKNIQYF
-,13,TRBV7-2,TRBJ2-3,-,TGTGCCAGCAGCTGGGGACCCACAGATACGCAGTATTTT,CASSWGPTDTQYF
TRBD2,17,TRBV27,TRBJ2-1,-,TGTGCCAGCAGTTCTCCGACTAGCGCCCGACCCTACAATGAGCAGTTCTTC,CASSSPTSARPYNEQFF
TRBD2,16,TRBV18,TRBJ2-1,-,TGTGCCAGCTCACCCGACCCGGGACTAGCGGTAGGTGAGCAGTTCTTC,CASSPDPGLAVGEQFF
-,15,TRBV6-6,TRBJ2-3,-,TGTGCCAGCAGTCAAGGCCCAAGTACGGGAGATACGCAGTATTTT,CASSQGPSTGDTQYF
TRBD1,13,TRBV7-9,TRBJ2-7,few,TGTGCCAGCAGCTTTGGACAGGTTTACGAGCAGTACTTC,CASSFGQVYEQYF
-,15,TRBV5-4,TRBJ1-4,once,TGTGCCAGCAGCTTCGGGACGGCAACTAATGAAAAACTGTTTTTT,CASSFGTATNEKLFF
TRBD2,13,TRBV4-1,TRBJ2-7,-,TGCGCCAGCAGCCACGCGGGGGTCTACGAGCAGTACTTC,CASSHAGVYEQYF
-,15,TRBV28,TRBJ1-2,-,TGTGCCAGCAGTTTAATTGACTCAGAATACTATGGCTACACCTTC,CASSLIDSEYYGYTF
-,16,TRBV28,TRBJ2-7,-,TGTGCCAGCAGTCCGAACGATTGGAGCCCCCCTGGCGAGCAGTACTTC,CASSPNDWSPPGEQYF
TRBD2,16,TRBV4-3,TRBJ2-3,-,TGCGCCAGCAGCCAAGATATCACTAGCGGGACAGATACGCAGTATTTT,CASSQDITSGTDTQYF